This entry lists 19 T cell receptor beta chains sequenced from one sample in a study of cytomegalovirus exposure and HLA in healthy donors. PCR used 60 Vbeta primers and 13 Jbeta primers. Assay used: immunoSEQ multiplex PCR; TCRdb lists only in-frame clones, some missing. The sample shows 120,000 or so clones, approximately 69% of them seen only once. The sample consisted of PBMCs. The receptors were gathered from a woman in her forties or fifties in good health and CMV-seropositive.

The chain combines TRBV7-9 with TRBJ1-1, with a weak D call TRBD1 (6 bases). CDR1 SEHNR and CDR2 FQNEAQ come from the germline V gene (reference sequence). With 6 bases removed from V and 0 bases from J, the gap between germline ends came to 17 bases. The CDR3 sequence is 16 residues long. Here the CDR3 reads CASSHRKWTVNTEAFF. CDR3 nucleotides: TGTGCCAGCAGTCATCGTAAATGGACAGTGAACACTGAAGCTTTCTTT.

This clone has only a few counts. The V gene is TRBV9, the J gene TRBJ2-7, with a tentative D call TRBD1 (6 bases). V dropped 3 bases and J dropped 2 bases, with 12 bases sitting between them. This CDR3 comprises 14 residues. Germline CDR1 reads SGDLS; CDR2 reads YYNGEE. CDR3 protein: CASSEGVATYEQYF. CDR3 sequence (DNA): TGTGCCAGCAGCGAGGGGGTAGCGACCTACGAGCAGTACTTC.

The CDR3 coding sequence is TGTGCCAGCAGCTTGGGAGGGGGCGCGTATGAAAAACTGTTTTTT. This gives the protein CASSLGGGAYEKLFF. The chain carries TRBV5-8 and TRBJ1-4; 7 positions match TRBD1. The CDR3 runs 15 residues. Germline CDR1 SGHTS, CDR2 YDEGEE. The junction had 5 bases not matched to a gene; V was cut back by 0 bases and J by 6 bases.

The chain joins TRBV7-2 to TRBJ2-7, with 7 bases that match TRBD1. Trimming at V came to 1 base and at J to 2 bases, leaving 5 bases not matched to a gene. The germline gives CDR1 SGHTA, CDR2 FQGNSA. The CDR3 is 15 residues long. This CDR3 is CASSLGGTETYEQYF. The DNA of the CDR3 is TGTGCCAGCAGCTTAGGGGGGACAGAAACCTACGAGCAGTACTTC.

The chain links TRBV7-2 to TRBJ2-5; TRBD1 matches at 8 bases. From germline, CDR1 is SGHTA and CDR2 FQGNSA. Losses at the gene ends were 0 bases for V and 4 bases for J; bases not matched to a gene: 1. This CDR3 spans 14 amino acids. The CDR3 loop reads CASSLARGLETQYF. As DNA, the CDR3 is TGTGCCAGCAGCTTAGCCAGGGGGCTAGAGACCCAGTACTTC. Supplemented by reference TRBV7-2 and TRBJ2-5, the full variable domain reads GAGVSQSPSNKVTEKGKDVELRCDPISGHTALYWYRQSLGQGLEFLIYFQGNSAPDKSGLPSDRFSAERTGGSVSTLTIQRTQQEDSAVYLCASSLARGLETQYFGPGTRLLVL.

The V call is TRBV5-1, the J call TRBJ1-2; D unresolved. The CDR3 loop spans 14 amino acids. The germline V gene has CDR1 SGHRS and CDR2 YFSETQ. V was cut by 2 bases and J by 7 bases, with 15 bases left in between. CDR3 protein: CASSFADGVSGYTF. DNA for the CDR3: TGCGCCAGCAGCTTCGCGGACGGGGTTTCTGGCTACACCTTC.

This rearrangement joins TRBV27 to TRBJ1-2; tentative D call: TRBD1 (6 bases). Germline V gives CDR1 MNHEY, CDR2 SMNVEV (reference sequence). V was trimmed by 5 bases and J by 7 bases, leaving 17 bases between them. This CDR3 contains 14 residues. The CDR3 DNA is TGTGCCAGCAGTCAGACAGGAGGCGCGAGTGGCTACACCTTC. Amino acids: CASSQTGGASGYTF.

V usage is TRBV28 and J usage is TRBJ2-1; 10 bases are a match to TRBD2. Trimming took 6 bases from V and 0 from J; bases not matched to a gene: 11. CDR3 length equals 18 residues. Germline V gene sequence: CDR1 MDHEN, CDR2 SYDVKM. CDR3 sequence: CASRPIAGGGSSYNEQFF. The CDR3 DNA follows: TGTGCCAGCAGACCCATAGCGGGAGGAGGCAGCTCCTACAATGAGCAGTTCTTC.

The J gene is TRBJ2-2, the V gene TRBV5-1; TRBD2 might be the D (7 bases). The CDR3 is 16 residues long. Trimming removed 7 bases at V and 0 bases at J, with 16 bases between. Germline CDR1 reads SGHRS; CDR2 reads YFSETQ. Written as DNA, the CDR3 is TGCGCCAGCGGTTCCGGGGGGCAGGCGAACACCGGGGAGCTGTTTTTT. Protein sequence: CASGSGGQANTGELFF.

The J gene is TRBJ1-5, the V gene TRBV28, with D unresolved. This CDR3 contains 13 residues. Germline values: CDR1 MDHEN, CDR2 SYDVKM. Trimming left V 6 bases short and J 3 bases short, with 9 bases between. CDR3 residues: CASRITVNQPQHF. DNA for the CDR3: TGTGCCAGCAGAATAACAGTCAATCAGCCCCAGCATTTT. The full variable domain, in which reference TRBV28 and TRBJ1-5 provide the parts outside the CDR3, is DVKVTQSSRYLVKRTGEKVFLECVQDMDHENMFWYRQDPGLGLRLIYFSYDVKMKEKGDIPEGYSVSREKKERFSLILESASTNQTSMYLCASRITVNQPQHFGDGTRLSIL.

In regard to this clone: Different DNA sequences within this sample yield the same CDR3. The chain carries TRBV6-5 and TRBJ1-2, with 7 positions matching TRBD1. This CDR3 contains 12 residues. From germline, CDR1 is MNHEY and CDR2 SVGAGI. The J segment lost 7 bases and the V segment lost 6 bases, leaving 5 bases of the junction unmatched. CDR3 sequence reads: CASSAQGGGYTF. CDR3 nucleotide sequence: TGTGCCAGCAGCGCCCAGGGGGGTGGCTACACCTTC.

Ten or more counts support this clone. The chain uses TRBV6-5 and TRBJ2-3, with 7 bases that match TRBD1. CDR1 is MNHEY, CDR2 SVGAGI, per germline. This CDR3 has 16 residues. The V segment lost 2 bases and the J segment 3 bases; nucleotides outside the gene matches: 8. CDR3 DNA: TGTGCCAGCAGTTACCAGGGGGTGGAGGTAACAGATACGCAGTATTTT. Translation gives CASSYQGVEVTDTQYF.

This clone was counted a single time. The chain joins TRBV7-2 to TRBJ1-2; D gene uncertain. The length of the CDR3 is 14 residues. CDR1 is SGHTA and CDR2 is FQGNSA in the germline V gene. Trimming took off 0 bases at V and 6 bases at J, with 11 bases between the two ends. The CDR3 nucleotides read TGTGCCAGCAGCTTAGCGTTGGGCAAGCATGGCTACACCTTC. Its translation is CASSLALGKHGYTF.

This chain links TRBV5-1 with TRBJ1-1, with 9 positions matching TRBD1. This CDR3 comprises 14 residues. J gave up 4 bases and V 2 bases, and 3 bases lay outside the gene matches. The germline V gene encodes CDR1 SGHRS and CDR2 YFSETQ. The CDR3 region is CASSLTGGTTEAFF. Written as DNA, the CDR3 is TGCGCCAGCAGCTTAACAGGGGGCACCACTGAAGCTTTCTTT.

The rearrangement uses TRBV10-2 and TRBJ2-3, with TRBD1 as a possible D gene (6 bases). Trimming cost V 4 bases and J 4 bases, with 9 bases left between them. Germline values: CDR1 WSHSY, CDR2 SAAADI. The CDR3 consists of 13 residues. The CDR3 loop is CASSGRGSDTQYF. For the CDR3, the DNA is TGCGCCAGCAGTGGCAGGGGCTCAGATACGCAGTATTTT.

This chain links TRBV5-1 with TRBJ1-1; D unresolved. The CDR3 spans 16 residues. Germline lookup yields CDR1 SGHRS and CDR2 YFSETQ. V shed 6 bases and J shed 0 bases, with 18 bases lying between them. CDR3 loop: CASTTAGGEMNTEAFF. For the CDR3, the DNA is TGCGCCAGCACCACCGCCGGCGGGGAAATGAACACTGAAGCTTTCTTT.

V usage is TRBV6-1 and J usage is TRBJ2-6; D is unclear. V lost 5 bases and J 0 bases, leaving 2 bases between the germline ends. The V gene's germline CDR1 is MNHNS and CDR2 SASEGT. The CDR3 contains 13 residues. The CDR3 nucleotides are TGTGCCAGCAGTCGCTCTGGGGCCAACGTCCTGACTTTC. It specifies CASSRSGANVLTF.

The CDR3 nucleotides are TGTGCCAGCAGCTTAATTCCGGCAGATACGCAGTATTTT. Encoded protein: CASSLIPADTQYF. This chain connects TRBV7-2 to TRBJ2-3, with no clear D. The germline CDR1 and CDR2 sequences are SGHTA and FQGNSA. V gave up 2 bases and J gave up 4 bases, with 7 bases separating them. This CDR3 is built from 13 residues.

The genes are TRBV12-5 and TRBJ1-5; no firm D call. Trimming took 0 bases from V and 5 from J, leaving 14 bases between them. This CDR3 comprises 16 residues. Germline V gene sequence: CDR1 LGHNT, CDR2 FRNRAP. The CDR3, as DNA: TGTGCTAGTGGTTTGGTACTAACGGGTTTGGATCAGCCCCAGCATTTT. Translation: CASGLVLTGLDQPQHF.